The rows below give T cell receptor beta chains drawn from one sample of a study of T cell responses to AZD1222 COVID-19 vaccine. Produced via immunoSEQ multiplex PCR; TCRdb's table is partial and in-frame only. Seen here are roughly 130,000 clones, 75% to 90% observed once, and the top ten hold about 1.5%. The specimen comprised peripheral blood, sampled on day 0 of AZD1222 vaccination. The receptors here all came from an adult in good health. Each CDR3 is given without its conserved first and last residue. A D gene is named only where the DNA matches it firmly.

j_call | d_call | v_call | cdr3_aa
TRBJ1-1 | . | TRBV5-1 | ASSLAQGFTEAF
TRBJ1-6 | . | TRBV19 | ASRPRGGINSPLH
TRBJ1-5 | . | TRBV12-3/TRBV12-4 | ASSRQYQPQH
TRBJ2-3 | . | TRBV7-9 | ASSLIFSRSTDTQY
TRBJ2-1 | . | TRBV11-1 | ASSQRTEYNEQF
TRBJ1-6 | . | TRBV3-1/TRBV3-2 | ASSQRHTSYNSPLH
TRBJ2-3 | . | TRBV5-6 | ASSLPGAVTDTQY
TRBJ2-2 | . | TRBV7-3 | ASSLGQAGELF
TRBJ1-5 | . | TRBV24-1 | ATSAGNQPQH
TRBJ2-5 | . | TRBV7-3 | ASSLTGEETQY
TRBJ2-7 | . | TRBV5-1 | ASSLDQGEQY
TRBJ2-6 | . | TRBV3-1/TRBV3-2 | ASSPWNSGANVLT
TRBJ1-5 | TRBD1 | TRBV25-1 | ASSEWTGTDQPQH
TRBJ1-2 | . | TRBV4-1 | ASSQDGTYGYT
TRBJ1-3 | . | TRBV6-2/TRBV6-3 | ASSYSRGRNTIY
TRBJ2-1 | . | TRBV7-3 | ASSSGHFNEQF
TRBJ2-1 | . | TRBV18 | ASSPRPNEQF
TRBJ2-7 | . | TRBV5-1 | ASSYGQFYEQY
TRBJ1-5 | TRBD1 | TRBV5-1 | ASSLTGGDNQPQH
TRBJ2-5 | TRBD2 | TRBV7-8 | ASSVRVGGETQY
TRBJ2-7 | . | TRBV25-1 | ASSEYEQY
TRBJ2-2 | TRBD1 | TRBV3-1/TRBV3-2 | ASSPTGGGTGELF
TRBJ1-6 | . | TRBV3-1/TRBV3-2 | ASSQELEVSYNSPLH
TRBJ1-6 | . | TRBV6-5 | ASGQTSSYNSPLH
TRBJ2-3 | TRBD2 | TRBV7-7 | ASSLAGGTDTQY
TRBJ2-1 | . | TRBV7-3 | ASSPRVGGAYNEQF
TRBJ1-1 | . | TRBV18 | ASSPPQPMNTEAF
TRBJ1-1 | . | TRBV4-1 | ASSHWDTEAF
TRBJ1-4 | TRBD1 | TRBV11-2 | ASSFRTGDEKLF
TRBJ2-5 | . | TRBV19 | ASSIRETQY
TRBJ1-5 | . | TRBV9 | ASSVGDSNQPQH
TRBJ2-7 | . | TRBV4-2 | ASSQDLGVTYEQY
TRBJ2-1 | . | TRBV7-6 | ASSYQRYNEQF
TRBJ2-2 | . | TRBV9 | ASSAEGGAFFGELF
TRBJ2-3 | . | TRBV11-2 | ASSLITSSIQADTQY
TRBJ1-6 | . | TRBV5-4 | ASSLGGGDNSPLH
TRBJ2-2 | TRBD1 | TRBV27 | ASSDRGGNTGELF
TRBJ1-1 | TRBD1 | TRBV11-3 | ASCARDREGDTEAF
TRBJ2-7 | TRBD2 | TRBV29-1 | SVSPGLARYEQY
TRBJ2-3 | TRBD1 | TRBV9 | ASSVVPTGGIPTDTQY